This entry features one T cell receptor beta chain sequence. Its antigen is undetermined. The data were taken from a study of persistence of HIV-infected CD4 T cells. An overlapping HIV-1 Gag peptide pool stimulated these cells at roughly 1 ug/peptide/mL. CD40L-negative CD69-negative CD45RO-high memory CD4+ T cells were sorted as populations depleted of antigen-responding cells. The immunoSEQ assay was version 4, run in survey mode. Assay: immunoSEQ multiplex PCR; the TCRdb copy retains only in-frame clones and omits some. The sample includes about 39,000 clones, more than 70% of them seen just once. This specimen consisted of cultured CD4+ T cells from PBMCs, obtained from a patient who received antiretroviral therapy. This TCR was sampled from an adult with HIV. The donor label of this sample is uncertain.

The CDR3 region is CASSLPPSGQFF. For the CDR3, the DNA is TGTGCCAGCAGCTTACCCCCTTCGGGGCAGTTCTTC. The rearrangement joins TRBV7-3 to TRBJ2-1; no definite D call. The germline CDR1 and CDR2 sequences are SGHTA and FQGTGA. Trimming took off 2 bases at V and 12 bases at J, with 11 bases between the two ends. The CDR3 consists of 12 residues.